This T cell receptor (beta chain) was observed in a study of T cell repertoires in cytomegalovirus infection. A single record per CDR3 protein comes from TCRdb applying MiXCR to the reads. This sample has about 230,000 distinct CDR3 sequences, with about 23% found just once. This CDR3 has 16 residues. The germline V and J ends were trimmed by 6 bases and 2 bases, with 19 bases remaining between them. CDR1 SEHNR and CDR2 FQNEAQ come from the germline V gene (reference sequence). This clonotype has ten or more counts. The sequencing input was CD8+ T cells from PBMCs. The source of this sequence is a human donor in good health (CMV status not recorded). Some clones in this sample may be carry-over from other donors' samples. The chain links TRBV7-9 to TRBJ1-1; D is possibly TRBD1 (6 bases). The CDR3 DNA sequence: TGTGCCAGCAGTTCTCTCCTCAGGGGAGATAACACTGAAGCTTTCTTT. Residues: CASSSLLRGDNTEAFF. Supplemented by reference TRBV7-9 and TRBJ1-1, the full variable domain reads DTGVSQNPRHKITKRGQNVTFRCDPISEHNRLYWYRQTLGQGPEFLTYFQNEAQLEKSRLLSDRFSAERPKGSFSTLEIQRTEQGDSAMYLCASSSLLRGDNTEAFFGQGTRLTVV.